Described below is a single T cell receptor (beta chain) sequence and its context. Its antigen is not identified. The junction differs from germline at one of its ends, possibly a read error. The entry originates in a study of cytomegalovirus exposure and HLA in healthy donors. Broader study findings: Data from an earlier analysis indicated that most TCR beta V segments were productive either about 87% or about 30% of the time. As was reported, the classifier diagnosed cytomegalovirus status with high specificity and sensitivity.

This PCR relied on a set of 60 Vbeta primers and 13 Jbeta primers. This table comes from immunoSEQ multiplex PCR, and its TCRdb copy is limited to in-frame clones, with some not included. The table lists more than 150,000 clones, around three quarters of them singletons. The germline V gene has CDR1 MNHNS and CDR2 SASEGT. The CDR3 spans 13 residues. The chain employs TRBV6-1 and TRBJ2-1, with 7 bases identical to TRBD2. Sequencing used PBMCs. The sequence was obtained from a man between 40 and 49 years old in good health and CMV-seronegative. For the CDR3, the DNA is TGTGCCAGTACGACTAGCTCCCACAATGAGCAGTTCTTC. Protein sequence: CASTTSSHNEQFF.